Sequencing of this T cell receptor (beta chain) was carried out in a study of cytomegalovirus exposure and HLA in healthy donors. The germline V gene encodes CDR1 WSHSY and CDR2 SAAADI. This CDR3 is 13 amino acids long. With 6 bases clipped from V and 3 bases from J, the junction kept 2 bases outside the gene matches. PCR amplification relied on 60 Vbeta primers (plus 13 Jbeta primers). Sequenced by immunoSEQ multiplex PCR; TCRdb stores in-frame clones only, minus some. The data contain 120,000 to 150,000 clones, over 70% of them singletons. Input material: PBMCs. This clonotype originated in a male donor in good health and CMV-seronegative. The rearrangement joins TRBV10-2 to TRBJ2-5; the match to TRBD1 covers 9 bases. The CDR3 DNA is TGCGCCAGCAGGGGGACAGGGAAAGAGACCCAGTACTTC. Translating gives CASRGTGKETQYF.